The 23 T cell receptor beta chains below come from one sample, sequenced in a study of tumor and adjacent non-tumor tissue in lung cancer. Three rounds of nested PCR, following a modified ARM-PCR protocol, produced the TCRbeta library. Using its own MiXCR run on the multiplex PCR reads, TCRdb lists one record per CDR3 protein. The sample lists some 93,000 distinct CDR3 sequences; about 70% were seen once. The template was RNA from unsorted bulk tissue. Sequencing used lung tumor tissue. The source is a man in his fifties or sixties with non-small cell lung cancer.

About this clonotype: A read error may explain this, as a much larger clone is one base away. V gene TRBV7-9 combines with J gene TRBJ1-1; D remains ambiguous. The CDR3 has 12 amino acids. The V gene's germline CDR1 is SEHNR and CDR2 FQNEAQ (reference sequence). The CDR3 coding sequence is TGTGCCAGCATCTTAGATTACACTGAAGCTTTCTTT. This encodes CASILDYTEAFF.

As to this clonotype: One junction end does not reproduce the germline sequence, and a read error may be involved. This CDR3 is CASRQTRGRADTQYF. The CDR3 nucleotides read TGCGCCAGCAGACAGACACGGGGGCGCGCGGATACGCAATATTTT. This chain uses TRBV4-1 with TRBJ2-3; perhaps D is TRBD1 or TRBD2 (6 bases each). The CDR3 sequence is 15 residues long. CDR1 is MGHRA and CDR2 is YSYEKL in the germline V gene.

This clonotype was observed a few times. The chain recombines TRBV12-3 or TRBV12-4 with TRBJ1-1; 9 nucleotides agree with TRBD1. This CDR3 region has 17 residues. V dropped 9 bases and J dropped 1; count of bases not matched to a gene: 15. CDR3 nucleotide sequence: TGTGCCAGTATCCGCACCAGAGGGACAGGGCCGAACACTGAAGCTTTCTTT. Translated, it gives CASIRTRGTGPNTEAFF.

Comment on this clonotype: A junction end diverges from the germline sequence, so it may reflect a read error. J is TRBJ2-6 and V is TRBV4-2; 7 bases are a match to TRBD1. This CDR3 has 18 amino acids. Germline CDR1 reads LGHNA; CDR2 reads YNFKEQ. The DNA of the CDR3 is TGTTCCAGCAGCCAAGAAGGGACAGTGAGCTCTGGTGCCAACGTCCTGACTTTC. Translation gives CSSSQEGTVSSGANVLTF.

This chain connects TRBV11-2 to TRBJ2-7, with D possibly called TRBD1 or TRBD2 (6 bases each). The CDR3 length is 19 residues. V lost 0 bases to trimming and J lost 6 bases, with 27 bases between them. CDR1 is SGHAT and CDR2 is FQNNGV in the germline V gene. The CDR3 DNA follows: TGTGCCAGCAGCTTAGATTTTCTGGCGGGACAAAAATCGGGTGTCGAGCAGTACTTC. Residues: CASSLDFLAGQKSGVEQYF.

Comments on this clonotype: The junction and the germline gene differ at one end; a read error may be behind it. The chain joins TRBV12-3 or TRBV12-4 to TRBJ2-3; 11 bases match TRBD2. The CDR3 spans 14 residues. The CDR3 sequence is CAGSLPLAGVTQYF. The CDR3 DNA reads TGTGCCGGCAGTTTGCCACTAGCGGGGGTTACGCAGTATTTT.

CDR3 bases: TGTGCCAGCAGATCGACAGCCCCAATCCTTTACGAGCAGTACTTC. Its translation: CASRSTAPILYEQYF. The chain employs TRBV6-6 and TRBJ2-7; possibly TRBD1 for D (5 bases). V gave up 6 bases and J gave up 4 bases, with 19 bases separating them. The CDR3 extends over 15 amino acids. Looked up from germline, CDR1 is MNHNY and CDR2 is SVGAGI (reference sequence).

As concerns this clonotype: The junction shows a germline mismatch at one end, possibly a read error. The gene calls are TRBV5-6 and TRBJ2-5; D may correspond to TRBD1 or TRBD2 (6 bases each). Germline V gene sequence: CDR1 SGHDT, CDR2 YYEEEE. The CDR3 runs 14 residues. The CDR3 region is CASSWDFRGETRYF. The CDR3, as DNA: TGTGCCAGCAGCTGGGACTTCAGGGGAGAGACCCGGTACTTC.

This clonotype has more than one count but fewer than ten. V gene TRBV20-1 combines with J gene TRBJ2-3, with 12 bases aligning to TRBD2. The CDR3 runs 16 residues. J gave up 7 bases and V 3 bases, and 11 bases lay outside the gene matches. Germline loops: CDR1 DFQATT, CDR2 SNEGSKA (reference sequence). The CDR3 nucleotides are TGCAGTGCTAGGGCTCCGACTAGCGGGAGTTCGAATACGCAGTATTTT. It yields the protein CSARAPTSGSSNTQYF.

This clonotype was observed once. The junction departs from the called germline gene at one end, perhaps through a read error. The V gene is TRBV14, the J gene TRBJ2-1; tentatively, D is TRBD2 (5 bases). CDR1 SGHDN and CDR2 FVKESK come from the germline V gene. The CDR3 loop spans 13 amino acids. The CDR3 region is CSSGSNLYNEQFF. CDR3 sequence (DNA): TGTTCCAGCGGCTCCAACTTATACAATGAGCAGTTCTTC. The full variable domain, with the rest looked up from reference TRBV14 and TRBJ2-1, is EAGVTQFPSHSVIEKGQTVTLRCDPISGHDNLYWYRRVMGKEIKFLLHFVKESKQDESGMPNNRFLAERTGGTYSTLKVQPAELEDSGVYFCSSGSNLYNEQFFGPGTRLTVL.

This clonotype occurred many times. V is TRBV28 and J is TRBJ2-5; D is perhaps TRBD2 (6 bases). The germline V gene encodes CDR1 MDHEN and CDR2 SYDVKM. V gave up 3 bases and J gave up 5 bases, with 10 bases separating them. CDR3 length: 13 residues. This chain's CDR3 is CASSFRSGETQYF. Written as DNA, the CDR3 is TGTGCCAGCAGTTTTAGGAGCGGGGAGACCCAGTACTTC.

Concerning this clonotype: An end of the junction differs from the germline gene, which may be a read error. The genes are TRBV14 and TRBJ1-1; 7 nucleotides align to TRBD1. CDR3 length: 13 residues. Germline values: CDR1 SGHDN, CDR2 FVKESK. CDR3 in amino acids: CVSSQIRGSEASF. DNA of the CDR3: TGTGTCAGCAGCCAGATCAGGGGGAGTGAAGCTTCCTTT.

This clonotype has at least ten counts. At one end the junction does not follow the germline gene, possibly because of a read error. This sequence joins TRBV6-6 and TRBJ2-5; 7 positions agree with TRBD2. The germline CDR1 and CDR2 sequences are MNHNY and SVGAGI (reference sequence). The CDR3 sequence is 12 residues long. CDR3 protein: CASSSQGLAAPF. The CDR3 bases are TGTGCCAGCAGTTCCCAGGGCCTAGCGGCCCCCTTC.

The chain links TRBV18 to TRBJ1-6; 7 nucleotides line up with TRBD1. CDR3 length equals 16 residues. Germline V gene data show CDR1 as KGHSH and CDR2 as LQKENI. V was clipped by 6 bases and J by 6 bases; unmatched bases: 11. Here the CDR3 DNA reads TGTGCCAGCTCCCTTAAGACGGGACAGACTAATTCACCCCTCCACTTT. This translates into CASSLKTGQTNSPLHF. The variable domain in full, completed from reference TRBV18 and TRBJ1-6, reads NAGVMQNPRHLVRRRGQEARLRCSPMKGHSHVYWYRQLPEEGLKFMVYLQKENIIDESGMPKERFSAEFPKEGPSILRIQQVVRGDSAAYFCASSLKTGQTNSPLHFGNGTRLTVT.

With respect to this clonotype: One end of the junction is discordant with germline, which a read error may explain. This rearrangement joins TRBV7-9 to TRBJ2-5, with D possibly being TRBD1 or TRBD2 (5 bases each). CDR1 and CDR2 from the germline V gene are SEHNR and FQNEAQ (reference sequence). The CDR3 sequence is 16 residues long. CDR3 bases: TGTGCCAGCAGCTTAACTCCCGGGACCCACCAAGAGACTCAGTACTTC. Translating it yields CASSLTPGTHQETQYF. Together with reference TRBV7-9 and TRBJ2-5, the CDR3 gives the full variable domain: DTGVSQNPRHKITKRGQNVTFRCDPISEHNRLYWYRQTLGQGPEFLTYFQNEAQLEKSRLLSDRFSAERPKGSFSTLEIQRTEQGDSAMYLCASSLTPGTHQETQYFGPGTRLLVL.

As regards this clonotype: A clone one base away is much larger, so this may be a read error. The chain employs TRBV24-1 and TRBJ2-3; D not resolved. Germline V CDR1 and CDR2: KGHDR, SFDVKD. This CDR3 contains 15 residues. The CDR3 reads CAISDPTPSTDTQYF. The CDR3 region has the DNA TGTGCCATCAGTGATCCTACTCCCTCCACAGATACGCAGTATTTT.

The chain is built from TRBV7-9 and TRBJ2-1, with 11 bases that match TRBD2. From germline, CDR1 is SEHNR and CDR2 FQNEAQ (reference sequence). The CDR3 has 18 residues. The V segment lost 0 bases and the J segment 7 bases; nucleotides outside the gene matches: 11. The CDR3 is CASSLAPLAGVFSNEQFF. CDR3 DNA sequence: TGTGCCAGCAGCTTAGCGCCACTAGCGGGAGTTTTCTCTAATGAGCAGTTCTTC.

This clonotype occurred a few times. The junction differs from germline at one of its ends, possibly a read error. The rearrangement links TRBV20-1 to TRBJ2-3; D is possibly TRBD1 (5 bases). Germline CDR1 DFQATT, CDR2 SNEGSKA (reference sequence). This CDR3 is 21 amino acids long. The CDR3: CSARDSFRQRNWDYDTDMQYF. The CDR3 nucleotides are TGCAGTGCTAGAGATTCTTTTCGACAGAGAAACTGGGATTACGACACAGATATGCAGTATTTT.

Comment on this clonotype: The conserved phenylalanine or tryptophan is not found at the CDR3 terminus, so this likely reflects a read error. It is unclear where the CDR3 begins or ends on the DNA, so no DNA is shown, and the CDR3 is as TCRdb lists it. V gene TRBV11-2 combines with J gene TRBJ2-3; the table names TRBD2, a call not compared with the DNA. CDR1 is SGHAT and CDR2 is FQNNGV in the germline V gene. The CDR3 has 15 residues if both end residues are counted. The CDR3 sequence is CASSLPGLDTDTRYS.

The chain employs TRBV4-2 and TRBJ2-2, with D possibly matching TRBD2 (5 bases). V dropped 5 bases and J dropped 1 base, with 11 bases sitting between them. The CDR3 extends over 15 amino acids. Per the germline V gene, CDR1 is LGHNA and CDR2 is YNFKEQ. The CDR3 nucleotides are TGTGCCAGCAGCTCAACAGCGGAGAACACCGGGGAGCTGTTTTTT. Translating it yields CASSSTAENTGELFF.

The gene calls are TRBV11-3 and TRBJ2-1; no definite D call. The V end lost 3 bases, the J end lost 13 bases, and 10 bases lay between the germline ends. This CDR3 has 11 residues. CDR1 and CDR2 (germline): SGHNT, YENEEA. The CDR3 loop is CASSFGNGQFF. CDR3 bases: TGTGCCAGCAGCTTTGGCAACGGACAGTTCTTC. The variable domain in full, with the rest retrieved from reference TRBV11-3 and TRBJ2-1, is EAGVVQSPRYKIIEKKQPVAFWCNPISGHNTLYWYLQNLGQGPELLIRYENEEAVDDSQLPKDRFSAERLKGVDSTLKIQPAELGDSAVYLCASSFGNGQFFGPGTRLTVL.

This clonotype has a count of ten or more. The CDR3 here is CASRTSGRPEQYF. DNA for the CDR3: TGTGCCAGCAGGACTAGCGGGAGACCCGAGCAGTACTTC. V usage is TRBV6-2 or TRBV6-3 and J usage is TRBJ2-7, with 12 bases that match TRBD2. Unmatched junction bases numbered 3, after V lost 6 bases and J lost 6 bases. This CDR3 is 13 amino acids long. Germline V CDR1 and CDR2: MNHEY, SVGEGT.

Concerning this clonotype: The junction departs from the called germline gene at one end, perhaps through a read error. The rearrangement links TRBV12-3 or TRBV12-4 to TRBJ2-1; D may be TRBD1 or TRBD2 (5 bases each). This CDR3 has 15 amino acids. DNA for the CDR3: TGTGTCAGCAGTCACAGGAGGAGCTCCTACAATGAGCAGTTCTTC. Its translation: CVSSHRRSSYNEQFF.